One and the same sample provided the 12 T cell receptor beta chains below, sequenced in a study of post-analysis software for immune sequencing data. Whole-study findings and limits: Compared with controls, patients had more of roughly five TRBV segments, including TRBV5-6, TRBV5-1 and TRBV20-1.

The antigens of these receptors remain unknown. The library was made from cDNA and included unique molecular identifiers. One entry per CDR3 protein results from TCRdb running MiXCR on the PCR reads. The sample has hundreds of thousands of distinct CDR3 sequences; 40% to 50% are singletons. Material: blood. These receptor sequences come from a girl aged 10 to 17 with multiple sclerosis.

V and J are TRBV4-1 and TRBJ1-5; the D gene is possibly TRBD1 (6 bases). Germline V lookup: CDR1 MGHRA, CDR2 YSYEKL. Trimming removed 6 bases at V and 1 base at J, with 13 bases between. This CDR3 contains 15 residues. CDR3 in amino acids: CASSRYQGSNQPQHF. The CDR3 nucleotides read TGCGCCAGCAGTCGATACCAGGGGAGCAATCAGCCCCAGCATTTT.

The rearrangement uses TRBV12-3 or TRBV12-4 and TRBJ1-6, with D uncertain. V dropped 6 bases and J dropped 4 bases, with 7 bases sitting between them. This CDR3 region has 13 residues. The CDR3 DNA follows: TGTGCCAGCAGGGCAGAATATAATTCACCCCTCCACTTT. Translating it yields CASRAEYNSPLHF.

The chain uses TRBV25-1 and TRBJ1-1; 9 bases map to TRBD1. V was pared by 3 bases and J by 1 base, with 3 bases of the junction left unmatched. Germline CDR1 is MGHDK and CDR2 is SYGVNS. The CDR3 runs to 15 residues. DNA for the CDR3: TGTGCCAGCAGTGACAGGGACAGGGCGAACACTGAAGCTTTCTTT. Protein sequence: CASSDRDRANTEAFF.

This clonotype was recorded a few times. The rearrangement links TRBV29-1 to TRBJ1-1; 7 nucleotides align to TRBD1. J gave up 3 bases and V 3 bases, and 1 base lay outside the gene matches. The length of the CDR3 is 12 residues. Germline-derived CDR1 and CDR2 are SQVTM and ANQGSEA. The CDR3 reads CSVDRGDTEAFF. The CDR3 DNA is TGCAGCGTTGACAGGGGGGACACTGAAGCTTTCTTT.

This chain links TRBV5-1 with TRBJ2-1; TRBD1 matches 10 bases. The V gene's germline CDR1 is SGHRS and CDR2 YFSETQ. This CDR3 has 15 amino acids. V gave up 3 bases and J gave up 9 bases; unmatched junction bases: 9. CDR3 in amino acids: CASSSKDRGIVEQFF. In DNA, the CDR3 is TGCGCCAGCAGCTCAAAGGACAGGGGGATTGTTGAGCAGTTCTTC.

The CDR3 spells CASIQDLYGYTF. In DNA form, the CDR3 reads TGTGCCAGCATACAGGACCTCTATGGCTACACCTTC. The chain employs TRBV12-3 or TRBV12-4 and TRBJ1-2, with D perhaps matching TRBD1 (5 bases). The V end was cut by 7 bases, the J end by 4 bases, with 10 bases between. The CDR3 is 12 residues long.

This clonotype appeared a few times. The genes are TRBV4-1 and TRBJ2-3; D uncertain. The CDR3 contains 16 residues. Germline lookup yields CDR1 MGHRA and CDR2 YSYEKL. The V and J ends lost 1 base and 0 bases respectively, with 11 bases between them. The CDR3: CASSQVASPSTDTQYF. The CDR3 nucleotides read TGCGCCAGCAGCCAAGTTGCCAGCCCTAGCACAGATACGCAGTATTTT.

This clonotype occurred a few times. This sequence joins TRBV5-4 and TRBJ2-7; D is unresolved. V was pared by 0 bases and J by 4 bases, with 8 bases between. Germline V lookup: CDR1 SGHNT, CDR2 YYREEE (reference sequence). This CDR3 is 13 amino acids long. CDR3 sequence: CASSLVTDYEQYF. Written as DNA, the CDR3 is TGTGCCAGCAGCTTGGTTACCGATTACGAGCAGTACTTC.

The chain has TRBV5-1 and TRBJ2-1, with 8 bases that match TRBD2. The germline V gene has CDR1 SGHRS and CDR2 YFSETQ. This CDR3 has 14 residues. After removal of 0 bases from V and 7 bases from J, the junction contained 3 bases not matched to a gene. The CDR3: CASSLDTGGNEQFF. The CDR3 bases are TGCGCCAGCAGCTTGGATACGGGGGGGAATGAGCAGTTCTTC.

This clonotype has just one count. This chain joins TRBV5-1 and TRBJ2-7; 8 nucleotides line up with TRBD1. The CDR3 covers 15 residues. Germline-derived CDR1 and CDR2 are SGHRS and YFSETQ. J gave up 4 bases and V 1 base, and 7 bases lay outside the gene matches. The CDR3 sequence: CASSLRQGANYEQYF. For the CDR3, the DNA is TGCGCCAGCAGCTTGCGGCAGGGGGCTAATTACGAGCAGTACTTC.

V gene TRBV11-3 combines with J gene TRBJ2-5, with TRBD2 as a possible D gene (6 bases). The CDR3 is made up of 13 amino acids. V was trimmed by 3 bases and J by 11 bases, leaving 16 bases between them. Germline CDR1 reads SGHNT; CDR2 reads YENEEA. In nucleotides, the CDR3 is TGTGCCAGCAGCTTGACGGGAGTTAATGAGCAGTACTTC. It yields the protein CASSLTGVNEQYF. Supplemented by reference TRBV11-3 and TRBJ2-5, the full variable domain reads EAGVVQSPRYKIIEKKQPVAFWCNPISGHNTLYWYLQNLGQGPELLIRYENEEAVDDSQLPKDRFSAERLKGVDSTLKIQPAELGDSAVYLCASSLTGVNEQYFGPGTRLLVL.

V is TRBV29-1 and J is TRBJ1-2; D ambiguous. Germline V gives CDR1 SQVTM, CDR2 ANQGSEA. V was cut by 0 bases and J by 7 bases, with 6 bases left in between. The CDR3 loop spans 11 amino acids. DNA for the CDR3: TGCAGCGTTGAAGAAGGCCGTGGCTACACCTTC. It is translated as CSVEEGRGYTF.